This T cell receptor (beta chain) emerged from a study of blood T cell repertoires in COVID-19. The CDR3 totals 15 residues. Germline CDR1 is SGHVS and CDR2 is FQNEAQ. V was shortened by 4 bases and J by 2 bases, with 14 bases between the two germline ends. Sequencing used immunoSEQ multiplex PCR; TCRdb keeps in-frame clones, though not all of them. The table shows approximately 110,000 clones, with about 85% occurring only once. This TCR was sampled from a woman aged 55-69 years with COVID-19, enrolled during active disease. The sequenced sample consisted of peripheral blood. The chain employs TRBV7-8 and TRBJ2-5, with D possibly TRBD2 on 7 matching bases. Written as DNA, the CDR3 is TGTGCCAGCAGCTCCCTCGGGGGGCGGCAAGAGACCCAGTACTTC. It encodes CASSSLGGRQETQYF.